A single sample gave rise to the 23 T cell receptor beta chains below, sequenced in a study of cytomegalovirus exposure and HLA in healthy donors. The PCR ran on 60 Vbeta and 13 Jbeta primers. Generated by immunoSEQ multiplex PCR, the TCRdb table keeps only in-frame clones and is missing some. The profile shows 60,000 to 80,000 clones, around 80% of them singletons. The sample was PBMCs. Receptors were obtained from a woman under 40 in good health and CMV-seronegative.

This chain joins TRBV29-1 and TRBJ2-5; 8 bases map to TRBD1. CDR3 length: 14 amino acids. The junction had 18 bases not matched to a gene; V was cut back by 7 bases and J by 11 bases. Germline V gene data show CDR1 as SQVTM and CDR2 as ANQGSEA. As DNA, the CDR3 is TGCAGCGCGCCGTCAGGGGGCGATTCGGGAGAGCAGTACTTC. It is translated as CSAPSGGDSGEQYF. Combining the CDR3 with reference TRBV29-1 and TRBJ2-5 gives the whole variable domain SAVISQKPSRDICQRGTSLTIQCQVDSQVTMMFWYRQQPGQSLTLIATANQGSEATYESGFVIDKFPISRPNLTFSTLTVSNMSPEDSSIYLCSAPSGGDSGEQYFGPGTRLLVL.

This rearrangement joins TRBV6-6 to TRBJ1-2; D is possibly TRBD1 (5 bases). Germline loops: CDR1 MNHNY, CDR2 SVGAGI (reference sequence). This CDR3 has 15 amino acids. Trimming removed 6 bases at V and 0 bases at J, with 14 bases between. In nucleotides, the CDR3 is TGTGCCAGCAGGACAGCCGGGGGATCTAACTATGGCTACACCTTC. It codes for CASRTAGGSNYGYTF.

The gene calls are TRBV4-3 and TRBJ2-1; 9 bases line up with TRBD2. V lost 0 bases and J lost 4; bases outside the gene matches: 10. This CDR3 region has 18 residues. In germline, CDR1 is LGHNA, CDR2 YSLEER. CDR3 nucleotides: TGCGCCAGCAGCCAAGAGGTTGGGCTAGCGGGGAGTTACAATGAGCAGTTCTTC. Amino acids: CASSQEVGLAGSYNEQFF.

The genes are TRBV28 and TRBJ1-1, with 9 bases aligning to TRBD1. The V and J ends lost 1 base and 6 bases, in that order; junction bases with no gene match: 6. Germline assignment: CDR1 MDHEN and CDR2 SYDVKM. CDR3 length: 15 residues. CDR3 loop: CASSLLDRGTSEAFF. The CDR3 nucleotides read TGTGCCAGCAGTTTATTGGACAGGGGAACGTCTGAAGCTTTCTTT.

The chain joins TRBV5-1 to TRBJ2-5, with D possibly TRBD1 on 7 matching bases. CDR1 is SGHRS and CDR2 is YFSETQ in the germline V gene. The CDR3 loop spans 13 amino acids. V dropped 7 bases and J dropped 4 bases, with 14 bases sitting between them. The DNA for the CDR3 is TGCGCCAGCTTCGGGCAGGGGGGAGAGACCCAGTACTTC. Translation: CASFGQGGETQYF.

The table lists this clone with a count of one. This chain links TRBV19 with TRBJ1-3; tentative D call: TRBD1 (6 bases). The germline CDR1 and CDR2 sequences are LNHDA and SQIVND (reference sequence). Trimming took off 6 bases at V and 0 bases at J, with 15 bases between the two ends. This CDR3 comprises 16 residues. The chain's CDR3 is CASSPRGASSGNTIYF. The CDR3 nucleotides are TGTGCCAGTAGCCCCAGGGGAGCCTCCTCTGGAAACACCATATATTTT.

The chain recombines TRBV7-2 with TRBJ1-1; TRBD1 agrees at 7 bases. With 6 bases clipped from V and 1 base from J, the junction kept 5 bases outside the gene matches. Germline CDR1 SGHTA, CDR2 FQGNSA. CDR3 length: 14 amino acids. This chain's CDR3 is CASSRNRGNTEAFF. Here the CDR3 DNA reads TGTGCCAGCAGTCGTAACAGGGGGAACACTGAAGCTTTCTTT.

V and J are TRBV4-3 and TRBJ2-4, with D unclear. The V end was cut by 0 bases, the J end by 3 bases, with 12 bases between. The CDR3 spans 16 residues. Germline CDR1 and CDR2: LGHNA and YSLEER. As DNA, the CDR3 is TGCGCCAGCAGCCAAGATCTAGTGAACGTCAAAAACATTCAGTACTTC. Translation: CASSQDLVNVKNIQYF.

The chain employs TRBV7-2 and TRBJ1-5; D unresolved. V was clipped by 4 bases and J by 0 bases, with 10 bases between them. The CDR3 totals 15 residues. CDR1 is SGHTA, CDR2 FQGNSA, per germline. CDR3 nucleotide sequence: TGTGCCAGCAGCTCAGGTCCTTTTAGCAATCAGCCCCAGCATTTT. It encodes CASSSGPFSNQPQHF.

This clone was seen once. The J gene is TRBJ2-7, the V gene TRBV6-6; a possible D gene is TRBD1 (6 bases). The CDR3 runs 13 residues. Per the germline V gene, CDR1 is MNHNY and CDR2 is SVGAGI (reference sequence). V was trimmed by 0 bases and J by 4 bases, leaving 7 bases between them. CDR3 sequence: CASSYSTGYEQYF. The CDR3 region has the DNA TGTGCCAGCAGTTACTCAACAGGGTACGAGCAGTACTTC.

V is TRBV18 and J is TRBJ2-7, with 11 positions matching TRBD2. The V segment lost 3 bases and the J segment 6 bases; nucleotides outside the gene matches: 4. The germline gives CDR1 KGHSH, CDR2 LQKENI. The CDR3 covers 14 residues. Here the CDR3 reads CASSPTSGIAEQYV. DNA for the CDR3: TGTGCCAGCTCACCGACTAGCGGGATAGCCGAGCAGTACGTC.

This chain connects TRBV6-5 to TRBJ2-5, with TRBD2 identical over 8 bases. The V segment lost 2 bases and the J segment 6 bases; nucleotides outside the gene matches: 8. The germline V gene encodes CDR1 MNHEY and CDR2 SVGAGI. The CDR3 runs 15 residues. CDR3 sequence reads: CASSYGREVGKTQYF. The CDR3 region has the DNA TGTGCCAGCAGTTACGGGCGGGAGGTCGGAAAGACCCAGTACTTC.

The rearrangement uses TRBV4-1 and TRBJ2-1, with D perhaps matching TRBD2 (7 bases). Germline V gives CDR1 MGHRA, CDR2 YSYEKL. Trimming took off 0 bases at V and 6 bases at J, with 15 bases between the two ends. The length of the CDR3 is 16 residues. CDR3 sequence: CASSQDRGGSSNEQFF. As DNA, the CDR3 is TGCGCCAGCAGCCAAGATAGGGGGGGTTCCAGCAATGAGCAGTTCTTC.

The chain joins TRBV11-2 to TRBJ2-1; 7 positions agree with TRBD2. With 9 bases clipped from V and 0 bases from J, the junction kept 11 bases outside the gene matches. This CDR3 has 16 residues. CDR1 is SGHAT, CDR2 FQNNGV, per germline. For the CDR3, the DNA is TGTGCCAGTCGGCCGGGGCGGGGGAGCTCCTACAATGAGCAGTTCTTC. Translation gives CASRPGRGSSYNEQFF.

The chain combines TRBV28 with TRBJ1-2; TRBD1 matches 7 bases. There are 14 residues in the CDR3. J lost 8 bases, V lost 7 bases, and 13 bases had no gene match. Germline-derived CDR1 and CDR2 are MDHEN and SYDVKM. CDR3 coding DNA: TGTGCCAGCATGACCTCGAGGGACAGCGTGGGCTACACCTTC. Translated, it gives CASMTSRDSVGYTF.

V gene TRBV9 combines with J gene TRBJ1-1, with unresolved D. Germline V gene sequence: CDR1 SGDLS, CDR2 YYNGEE. The CDR3 is 15 amino acids. Trimming left V 3 bases short and J 5 bases short, with 17 bases between. DNA of the CDR3: TGTGCCAGCAGCGATCGGCCCCAATCGGGAACTGAAGCTTTCTTT. Translation gives CASSDRPQSGTEAFF.

This rearrangement joins TRBV15 to TRBJ1-4, with 7 bases identical to TRBD1. The CDR3 length is 21 residues. V was clipped by 0 bases and J by 3 bases; unmatched bases: 19. Looked up from germline, CDR1 is LNHNV and CDR2 is YYDKDF (reference sequence). The CDR3 region is CATSRDHPGQLLGESNEKLFF. The CDR3 coding sequence is TGTGCCACCAGCAGAGACCACCCGGGACAGCTACTTGGTGAATCTAATGAAAAACTGTTTTTT.

This clone has only a few counts. J is TRBJ1-1 and V is TRBV5-1, with 8 bases aligning to TRBD1. Per germline, CDR1 SGHRS and CDR2 YFSETQ. The CDR3 totals 16 residues. Losses at the gene ends were 2 bases for V and 2 bases for J; bases not matched to a gene: 8. CDR3 amino acids: CASSLNLRGLNTEAFF. The CDR3, as DNA: TGCGCCAGCAGCTTAAACCTCAGGGGGCTTAACACTGAAGCTTTCTTT.

The chain is built from TRBV19 and TRBJ2-1; D is undetermined. This CDR3 spans 17 amino acids. The V and J ends lost 3 bases and 4 bases respectively, with 19 bases between them. Looked up from germline, CDR1 is LNHDA and CDR2 is SQIVND (reference sequence). The CDR3 DNA follows: TGTGCCAGTAGTATGGGCAGCCCGATCCCCTTTTACAATGAGCAGTTCTTC. Its protein is CASSMGSPIPFYNEQFF.

V and J are TRBV30 and TRBJ1-1, with D perhaps matching TRBD1 (6 bases). The CDR3 loop spans 16 amino acids. Germline loops: CDR1 GTSNPN, CDR2 SVGIG (reference sequence). The V and J ends lost 7 bases and 6 bases respectively, with 27 bases between them. For the CDR3, the DNA is TGTGCCTCCACAGACGTCCAGGGGCGCGGAGAAGCTGAAGCTTTCTTT. Translation gives CASTDVQGRGEAEAFF.

The chain uses TRBV5-8 and TRBJ1-5; D perhaps matches TRBD1 (6 bases). Germline CDR1 is SGHTS and CDR2 is YDEGEE. The germline V and J ends were trimmed by 4 bases and 5 bases, with 16 bases remaining between them. The CDR3 runs 15 residues. For the CDR3, the DNA is TGTGCCAGCAGCGTTTCCAGGGGTGTTCATCAGCCCCAGCATTTT. This sequence encodes CASSVSRGVHQPQHF.

The V call is TRBV5-1, the J call TRBJ2-1, with 9 bases lining up with TRBD2. V shed 1 base and J 6 bases; nucleotides not matched to a gene: 5. CDR1 is SGHRS, CDR2 YFSETQ, per germline. This CDR3 is built from 15 residues. The CDR3 sequence: CASSLQAGGPNEQFF. As DNA, the CDR3 is TGCGCCAGCAGCTTGCAAGCGGGAGGTCCCAATGAGCAGTTCTTC.

The genes are TRBV9 and TRBJ1-2; TRBD1 aligns across 9 bases. Germline loops: CDR1 SGDLS, CDR2 YYNGEE. V was pared by 7 bases and J by 6 bases, with 7 bases of the junction left unmatched. This CDR3 has 13 residues. This CDR3 reads CASGQGLGDGYTF. The DNA for the CDR3 is TGTGCCAGCGGACAGGGGCTCGGGGATGGCTACACCTTC. The entire variable domain, with the rest obtained from reference TRBV9 and TRBJ1-2, is as follows: DSGVTQTPKHLITATGQRVTLRCSPRSGDLSVYWYQQSLDQGLQFLIQYYNGEERAKGNILERFSAQQFPDLHSELNLSSLELGDSALYFCASGQGLGDGYTFGSGTRLTVV.